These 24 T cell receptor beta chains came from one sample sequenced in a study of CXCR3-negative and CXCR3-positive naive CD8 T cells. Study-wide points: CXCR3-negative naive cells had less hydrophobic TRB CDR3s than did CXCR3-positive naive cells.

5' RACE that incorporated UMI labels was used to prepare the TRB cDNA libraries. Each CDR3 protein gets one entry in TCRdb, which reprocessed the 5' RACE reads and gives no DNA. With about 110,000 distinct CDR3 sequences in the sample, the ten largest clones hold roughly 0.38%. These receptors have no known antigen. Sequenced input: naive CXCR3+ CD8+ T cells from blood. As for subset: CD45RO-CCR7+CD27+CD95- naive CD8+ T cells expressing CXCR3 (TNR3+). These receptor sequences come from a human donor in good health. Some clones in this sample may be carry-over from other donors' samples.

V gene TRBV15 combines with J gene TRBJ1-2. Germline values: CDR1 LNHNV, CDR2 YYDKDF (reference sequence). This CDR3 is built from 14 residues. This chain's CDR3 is CATSRPRGLLGYTF.

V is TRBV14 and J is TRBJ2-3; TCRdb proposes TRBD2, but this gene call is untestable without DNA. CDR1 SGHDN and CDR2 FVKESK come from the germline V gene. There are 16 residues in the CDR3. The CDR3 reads CASSQVIGGAPDTQYF.

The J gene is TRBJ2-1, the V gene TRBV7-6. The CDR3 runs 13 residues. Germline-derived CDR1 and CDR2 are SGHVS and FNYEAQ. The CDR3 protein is CASSPSGVHEQYF.

The CDR3 loop reads CASSFEGGYYNEQFF. The chain carries TRBV7-9 and TRBJ2-1. Germline V gene lookup returns CDR1 SEHNR and CDR2 FQNEAQ (reference sequence). The CDR3 has 15 amino acids.

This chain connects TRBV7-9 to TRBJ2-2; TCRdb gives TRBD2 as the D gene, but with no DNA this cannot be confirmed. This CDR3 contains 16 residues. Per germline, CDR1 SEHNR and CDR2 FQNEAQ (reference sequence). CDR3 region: CASRESVGANTGELFF.

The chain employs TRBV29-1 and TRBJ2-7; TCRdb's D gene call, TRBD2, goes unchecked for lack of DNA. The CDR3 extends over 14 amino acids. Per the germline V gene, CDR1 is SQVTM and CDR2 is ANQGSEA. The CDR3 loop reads CSVEGLAGGYEQYF.

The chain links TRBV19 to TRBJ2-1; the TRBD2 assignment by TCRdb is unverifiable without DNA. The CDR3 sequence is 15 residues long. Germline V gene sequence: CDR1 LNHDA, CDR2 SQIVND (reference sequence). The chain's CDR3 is CASSIGVNSVDEQFF.

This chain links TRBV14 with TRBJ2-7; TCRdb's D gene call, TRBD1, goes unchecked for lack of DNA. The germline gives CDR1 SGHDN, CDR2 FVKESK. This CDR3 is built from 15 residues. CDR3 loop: CASSTRQVPSYEQYF. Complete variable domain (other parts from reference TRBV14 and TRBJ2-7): EAGVTQFPSHSVIEKGQTVTLRCDPISGHDNLYWYRRVMGKEIKFLLHFVKESKQDESGMPNNRFLAERTGGTYSTLKVQPAELEDSGVYFCASSTRQVPSYEQYFGPGTRLTVT.

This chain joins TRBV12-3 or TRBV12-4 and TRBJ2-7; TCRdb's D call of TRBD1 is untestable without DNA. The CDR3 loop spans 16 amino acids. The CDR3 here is CASSLVLGQGLYEQYF.

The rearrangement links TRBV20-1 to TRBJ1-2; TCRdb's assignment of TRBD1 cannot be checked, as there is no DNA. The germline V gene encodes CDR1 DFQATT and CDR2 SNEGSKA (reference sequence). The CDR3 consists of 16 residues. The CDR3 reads CSADDPDRVANYGYTF.

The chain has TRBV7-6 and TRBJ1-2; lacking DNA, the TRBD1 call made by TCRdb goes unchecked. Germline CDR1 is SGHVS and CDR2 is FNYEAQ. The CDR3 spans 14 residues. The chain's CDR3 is CASSPTGQGDGYTF.

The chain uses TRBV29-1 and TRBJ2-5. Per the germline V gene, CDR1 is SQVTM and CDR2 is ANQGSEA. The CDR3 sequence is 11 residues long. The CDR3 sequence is CSGTIQGTQYF.

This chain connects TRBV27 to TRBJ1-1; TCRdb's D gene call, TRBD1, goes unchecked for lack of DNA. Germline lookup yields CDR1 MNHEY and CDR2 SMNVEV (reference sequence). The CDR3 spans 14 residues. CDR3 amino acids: CASSLGGAGTEAFF.

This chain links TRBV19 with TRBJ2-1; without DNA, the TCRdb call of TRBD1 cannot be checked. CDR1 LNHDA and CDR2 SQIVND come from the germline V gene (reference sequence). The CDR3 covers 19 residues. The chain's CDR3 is CASSIAGIPAGLAHNEQFF.

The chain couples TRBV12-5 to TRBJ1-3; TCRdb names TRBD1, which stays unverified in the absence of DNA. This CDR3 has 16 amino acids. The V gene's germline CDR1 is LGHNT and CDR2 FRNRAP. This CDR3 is CASAPWGTYSGNTIYF.

CDR3 in amino acids: CASSPGTLDSYEQYF. This sequence joins TRBV5-1 and TRBJ2-7; the D gene TCRdb calls, TRBD1, cannot be checked with no DNA. This CDR3 is 15 amino acids long. In germline, CDR1 is SGHRS, CDR2 YFSETQ.

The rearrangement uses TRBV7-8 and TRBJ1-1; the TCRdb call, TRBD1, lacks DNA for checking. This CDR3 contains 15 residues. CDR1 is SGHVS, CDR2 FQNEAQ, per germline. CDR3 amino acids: CASSLAPGTSAQAFF.

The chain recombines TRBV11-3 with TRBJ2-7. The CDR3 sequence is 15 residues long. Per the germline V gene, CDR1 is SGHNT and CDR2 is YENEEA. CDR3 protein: CASSLKMNPSYEQYF.

The CDR3 is CSARDLAGEGETQYF. This chain uses TRBV20-1 with TRBJ2-5; with no DNA, the TCRdb D assignment of TRBD2 cannot be verified. CDR3 length: 15 residues. The V gene's germline CDR1 is DFQATT and CDR2 SNEGSKA (reference sequence).

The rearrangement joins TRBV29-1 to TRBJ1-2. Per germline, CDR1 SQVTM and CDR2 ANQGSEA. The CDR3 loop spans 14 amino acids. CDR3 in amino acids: CSVLPENANYGYTF.

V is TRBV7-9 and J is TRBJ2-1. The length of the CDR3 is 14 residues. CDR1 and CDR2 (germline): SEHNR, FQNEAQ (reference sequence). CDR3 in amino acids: CASSLWGSLDEQFF.

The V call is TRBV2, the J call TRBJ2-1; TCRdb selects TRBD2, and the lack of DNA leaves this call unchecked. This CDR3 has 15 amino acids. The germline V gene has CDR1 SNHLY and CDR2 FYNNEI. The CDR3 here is CASRETSGGAYMKFF.

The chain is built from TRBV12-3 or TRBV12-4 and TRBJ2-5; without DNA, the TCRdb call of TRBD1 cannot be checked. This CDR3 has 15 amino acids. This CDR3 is CASSAAGSGGETQYF.

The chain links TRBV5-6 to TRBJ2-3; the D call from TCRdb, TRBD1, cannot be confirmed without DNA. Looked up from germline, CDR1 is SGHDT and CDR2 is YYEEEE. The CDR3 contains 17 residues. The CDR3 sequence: CVSSSYRGLPGTDTQYF.